Each of the 16 T cell receptor beta chains below was sequenced from the same sample in a study of cytomegalovirus exposure and HLA in healthy donors. 13 Jbeta primers and 60 Vbeta primers were used for the PCR. TCRdb keeps only in-frame clones here, not all; method: immunoSEQ multiplex PCR. The sample records about 120,000 clones, over 75% being singletons. The sequencing input was PBMCs. The source is a man aged 35 to 55 in good health and CMV-seropositive.

CDR3 protein: CASRLELNQPQHF. Written as DNA, the CDR3 is TGTGCCAGCCGCTTGGAGCTAAATCAGCCCCAGCATTTT. V and J are TRBV18 and TRBJ1-5, with D unclear. The CDR3 spans 13 residues. V shed 8 bases and J shed 4 bases, with 12 bases lying between them. Germline V gives CDR1 KGHSH, CDR2 LQKENI.

This clone was seen more than once but under ten times. The chain has TRBV27 and TRBJ1-2, with D unresolved. The length of the CDR3 is 15 residues. The ends were cut back, 3 bases at V and 0 bases at J, with 11 bases in the middle. The germline V gene has CDR1 MNHEY and CDR2 SMNVEV (reference sequence). CDR3 region: CASSFLRITNYGYTF. For the CDR3, the DNA is TGTGCCAGCAGTTTCCTCAGGATTACTAACTATGGCTACACCTTC.

The chain employs TRBV5-5 and TRBJ2-7; D perhaps matches TRBD1 (6 bases). The ends were cut back, 0 bases at V and 6 bases at J, with 10 bases in the middle. The CDR3 covers 13 residues. Germline CDR1 is SGHKS and CDR2 is YYEKEE (reference sequence). CDR3: CASSLVTGSEQYF. Here the CDR3 DNA reads TGTGCCAGCAGCTTGGTGACAGGTTCCGAGCAGTACTTC.

The J gene is TRBJ1-1, the V gene TRBV7-8; D ambiguous. The V and J ends lost 1 base and 1 base respectively, with 10 bases between them. The CDR3 is 15 amino acids. Per the germline V gene, CDR1 is SGHVS and CDR2 is FQNEAQ. The CDR3 loop reads CASSLGTRANTEAFF. For the CDR3, the DNA is TGTGCCAGCAGCTTAGGTACGAGGGCGAACACTGAAGCTTTCTTT.

The gene calls are TRBV28 and TRBJ1-2, with TRBD1 matching 8 bases. The CDR3 has 15 amino acids. Germline lookup yields CDR1 MDHEN and CDR2 SYDVKM. Trimming cost V 6 bases and J 0 bases; bases outside gene matches: 6. CDR3 sequence: CASRSGGSSNYGYTF. CDR3 bases: TGTGCCAGCAGGTCAGGGGGCAGTTCTAACTATGGCTACACCTTC.

V and J are TRBV29-1 and TRBJ2-2; TRBD2 aligns across 8 bases. With 3 bases clipped from V and 4 bases from J, the junction kept 1 base outside the gene matches. The CDR3 covers 13 residues. From germline, CDR1 is SQVTM and CDR2 ANQGSEA. CDR3 sequence reads: CSVERGATGELFF. The CDR3 DNA reads TGCAGCGTTGAGCGGGGGGCCACCGGGGAGCTGTTTTTT.

CDR3 nucleotides: TGTGCCAGTAGTGCCTTCCAGGGGGGCTATGGCTACACCTTC. It encodes CASSAFQGGYGYTF. This chain links TRBV19 with TRBJ1-2; 7 nucleotides line up with TRBD1. CDR3 length: 14 residues. The V segment lost 5 bases and the J segment 4 bases; nucleotides outside the gene matches: 7. Germline loops: CDR1 LNHDA, CDR2 SQIVND (reference sequence).

The chain's CDR3 is CASSSGTGGTYEQYF. DNA for the CDR3: TGTGCCAGCAGCTCCGGGACAGGAGGGACCTACGAGCAGTACTTC. This chain links TRBV7-9 with TRBJ2-5, with TRBD1 matching over 8 bases. The DNA end is more similar to TRBJ2-7, so the J call may be wrong. CDR3 length: 15 amino acids. Germline CDR1 and CDR2: SEHNR and FQNEAQ (reference sequence).

This clone was picked up a small number of times. The chain couples TRBV10-3 to TRBJ2-2; possibly TRBD1 for D (5 bases). Trimming took 3 bases from V and 5 from J, leaving 10 bases between them. The CDR3 loop spans 14 amino acids. CDR1 and CDR2 (germline): ENHRY, SYGVKD. CDR3 in amino acids: CAISDRADTGELFF. For the CDR3, the DNA is TGTGCCATCAGTGACAGGGCAGATACCGGGGAGCTGTTTTTT.

This clone was observed once. The J gene is TRBJ2-5, the V gene TRBV7-9; D is perhaps TRBD1 (5 bases). Germline values: CDR1 SEHNR, CDR2 FQNEAQ (reference sequence). The CDR3 sequence is 15 residues long. V lost 1 base, J lost 5 bases, and 14 bases lay in between. The CDR3 sequence is CASSLVGQGRETQYF. CDR3 in DNA: TGTGCCAGCAGCTTAGTTGGTCAGGGTAGGGAGACCCAGTACTTC.

V is TRBV18 and J is TRBJ1-5; D uncertain. V was cut by 4 bases and J by 2 bases, with 9 bases left in between. The CDR3 extends over 14 amino acids. Germline V lookup: CDR1 KGHSH, CDR2 LQKENI. The CDR3 sequence is CASSQTTGNQPQHF. For the CDR3, the DNA is TGTGCCAGCTCACAGACGACTGGCAATCAGCCCCAGCATTTT.

This chain links TRBV11-2 with TRBJ2-1, with D possibly being TRBD2 (5 bases). Trimming removed 5 bases from V and 5 bases from J, with 16 bases in between. The CDR3 spans 15 residues. Germline CDR1 is SGHAT and CDR2 is FQNNGV. As DNA, the CDR3 is TGTGCCAGCAGCCTATCCTCGGGGTCCCACAATGAGCAGTTCTTC. It specifies CASSLSSGSHNEQFF.

The chain employs TRBV9 and TRBJ1-2; D remains unclear. With 3 bases removed from V and 0 bases from J, the gap between germline ends came to 15 bases. The CDR3 is made up of 16 amino acids. In germline, CDR1 is SGDLS, CDR2 YYNGEE. CDR3 loop: CASSGLNREANYGYTF. CDR3 nucleotide sequence: TGTGCCAGCAGCGGCCTGAACAGAGAAGCTAACTATGGCTACACCTTC.

This clone was seen only a few times. For the CDR3, the DNA is TGTGCCAGCAAGCTGACAGGGGGACCCTACAATGAGCAGTTCTTC. It specifies CASKLTGGPYNEQFF. The chain carries TRBV11-3 and TRBJ2-1; 9 bases map to TRBD1. The CDR3 is made up of 15 amino acids. From germline, CDR1 is SGHNT and CDR2 YENEEA. The trim removed 7 bases at V and 2 bases at J, leaving 6 bases unmatched.

In this sample, this clone turned up a few times. The gene calls are TRBV15 and TRBJ1-2; 11 bases map to TRBD1. The CDR3 has 14 amino acids. V lost 3 bases to trimming and J lost 6 bases; unmatched junction nucleotides: 3. CDR1 and CDR2 from the germline V gene are LNHNV and YYDKDF (reference sequence). The CDR3 coding sequence is TGTGCCACCAGCAGGGGGACAGGGGGTCATGGCTACACCTTC. Translating gives CATSRGTGGHGYTF.

V is TRBV5-1 and J is TRBJ2-7; 7 nucleotides match TRBD1. The CDR3 covers 13 residues. CDR1 SGHRS and CDR2 YFSETQ come from the germline V gene. The V gene end was trimmed by 5 bases and the J gene end by 6 bases; junction bases not matched to a gene: 8. The CDR3 DNA reads TGCGCCAGCAGTATCGACAGGGAACGCGAGCAGTACTTC. Translation: CASSIDREREQYF. Filled out from reference TRBV5-1 and TRBJ2-7, the complete variable domain reads KAGVTQTPRYLIKTRGQQVTLSCSPISGHRSVSWYQQTPGQGLQFLFEYFSETQRNKGNFPGRFSGRQFSNSRSEMNVSTLELGDSALYLCASSIDREREQYFGPGTRLTVT.